One sample yielded the 10 T cell receptor beta chains listed below, sequenced in a study of CD8 T cells in ankylosing spondylitis. TCRdb reprocessed the 5' RACE reads with MiXCR, giving one entry per CDR3 protein. The sample includes approximately 350,000 distinct CDR3 sequences, 20% to 25% of them seen just once. The specimen sequenced was blood, either unsorted or a sorted T cell fraction (not recorded which). These receptors all come from a male donor with ankylosing spondylitis or in good health (not recorded which).

This clonotype was detected a few times. This chain joins TRBV7-9 and TRBJ2-1, with D possibly matching TRBD1 (5 bases). With 2 bases removed from V and 7 bases from J, the gap between germline ends came to 9 bases. CDR1 and CDR2 (germline): SEHNR, FQNEAQ (reference sequence). This CDR3 region has 13 residues. CDR3 in DNA: TGTGCCAGCAGCTTATTGACAGAGAATGAGCAGTTCTTC. Translation gives CASSLLTENEQFF.

This clonotype was found a few times. The rearrangement uses TRBV7-9 and TRBJ1-6; 7 nucleotides line up with TRBD1. V gave up 4 bases and J gave up 6 bases; unmatched junction bases: 9. Germline loops: CDR1 SEHNR, CDR2 FQNEAQ (reference sequence). The CDR3 length is 16 residues. The DNA of the CDR3 is TGTGCCAGCAGCTCGGGAATCGGACAGGTTAATTCACCCCTCCACTTT. Its protein is CASSSGIGQVNSPLHF.

This clonotype was recorded a few times. V is TRBV7-9 and J is TRBJ2-1; D may be TRBD2 (7 bases). The CDR3 extends over 13 amino acids. The V and J ends lost 10 bases and 8 bases respectively, with 18 bases between them. Germline V gene data show CDR1 as SEHNR and CDR2 as FQNEAQ (reference sequence). CDR3 bases: TGTGCCACCCGGGGGGACGGGGGGCATGAGCAGTTCTTC. Protein sequence: CATRGDGGHEQFF.

The rearrangement uses TRBV4-1 and TRBJ2-7, with D perhaps matching TRBD1 (8 bases). Germline loops: CDR1 MGHRA, CDR2 YSYEKL. V gave up 1 base and J gave up 0 bases, with 16 bases separating them. The CDR3 is made up of 17 amino acids. CDR3 loop: CASSQGAGQVTSYEQYF. For the CDR3, the DNA is TGCGCCAGCAGCCAAGGAGCGGGACAGGTGACCTCCTACGAGCAGTACTTC.

This clonotype occurred a few times. J is TRBJ1-5 and V is TRBV15; possible D gene TRBD1, 6 bases. This CDR3 region has 15 residues. Deletions cut 0 bases from V and 6 bases from J, with 12 bases between. Germline assignment: CDR1 LNHNV and CDR2 YYDKDF (reference sequence). CDR3 sequence: CATSREGQLGQPQHF. CDR3 nucleotides: TGTGCCACCAGCAGAGAAGGACAGCTAGGTCAGCCCCAGCATTTT.

This clonotype was counted a few times. The gene calls are TRBV29-1 and TRBJ2-1; 11 positions agree with TRBD1. CDR1 and CDR2 (germline): SQVTM, ANQGSEA. V lost 5 bases, J lost 8 bases, and 8 bases stayed unmatched. The CDR3 is 14 residues long. The CDR3 sequence: CSVYDGTGGDEQFF. The CDR3 region has the DNA TGCAGCGTTTACGACGGGACAGGGGGGGATGAGCAGTTCTTC.

In this sample, this clonotype turned up a few times. This chain joins TRBV7-8 and TRBJ2-1; D is perhaps TRBD1 (6 bases). Per the germline V gene, CDR1 is SGHVS and CDR2 is FQNEAQ. The CDR3 extends over 15 amino acids. V lost 2 bases to trimming and J lost 1 base, with 9 bases between them. The CDR3 loop is CASSLQGRSYNEQFF. The CDR3 DNA sequence: TGTGCCAGCAGCTTACAGGGGAGATCCTACAATGAGCAGTTCTTC. Full variable domain (missing parts from reference TRBV7-8 and TRBJ2-1): GAGVSQSPRYKVAKRGQDVALRCDPISGHVSLFWYQQALGQGPEFLTYFQNEAQLDKSGLPSDRFFAERPEGSVSTLKIQRTQQEDSAVYLCASSLQGRSYNEQFFGPGTRLTVL.

This rearrangement joins TRBV11-2 to TRBJ2-7; TRBD1 matches at 10 bases. The CDR3 totals 15 residues. Germline V gene lookup returns CDR1 SGHAT and CDR2 FQNNGV. V lost 4 bases and J lost 2; bases outside the gene matches: 5. CDR3 DNA sequence: TGTGCCAGCAGCTCGGGACAGGGGCCAGCCTACGAGCAGTACTTC. It encodes CASSSGQGPAYEQYF.

The rearrangement uses TRBV10-3 and TRBJ2-3, with TRBD2 identical over 11 bases. Germline CDR1 is ENHRY and CDR2 is SYGVKD. The CDR3 extends over 15 amino acids. V trimming: 9 bases; J trimming: 2 bases; junction bases outside the gene matches: 7. DNA of the CDR3: TGTGCCATAGCCGGTAGCGGGGGGGACACAGATACGCAGTATTTT. Translated: CAIAGSGGDTDTQYF.

This clonotype was found a few times. CDR3 DNA: TGTGCCAGCAGCTTAGGGGAGGGGAGGAATGAGCAGTTCTTC. Residues: CASSLGEGRNEQFF. This rearrangement joins TRBV7-9 to TRBJ2-1, with 7 nucleotides matching TRBD2. The germline V gene encodes CDR1 SEHNR and CDR2 FQNEAQ (reference sequence). The ends lost 1 base at V and 7 bases at J; junction bases unmatched: 4. The CDR3 is 14 residues long. The full variable domain, with the rest looked up from reference TRBV7-9 and TRBJ2-1, is DTGVSQNPRHKITKRGQNVTFRCDPISEHNRLYWYRQTLGQGPEFLTYFQNEAQLEKSRLLSDRFSAERPKGSFSTLEIQRTEQGDSAMYLCASSLGEGRNEQFFGPGTRLTVL.